This T cell receptor beta chain appears in the sequencing data of a study of cytomegalovirus exposure and HLA in healthy donors. Looking at the study overall: The Caucasian-associated ancestry cluster held under 90% of over 350 genotyped donors. General study findings and limits: With further analysis later on, most CMV-associated TCR beta chains appeared HLA-restricted. There were some public TCRs occurring in many donors, but most TCR sequences were rare.

PCR amplification relied on 60 Vbeta primers (plus 13 Jbeta primers). Method: immunoSEQ multiplex PCR; TCRdb's copy keeps in-frame clones and lacks some. Of about 260,000 clones in the sample, roughly two thirds were seen once. As to this clone: What it recognizes is unknown.

Trimming took off 1 base at V and 1 base at J, with 7 bases between the two ends. This CDR3 contains 14 residues. Germline CDR1 and CDR2: SNHLY and FYNNEI. This clonotype was obtained from a female donor in good health and CMV-seronegative. Sequenced sample: PBMCs. The chain links TRBV2 to TRBJ1-1; a possible D gene is TRBD1 (5 bases). This CDR3 is CASSEETGNTEAFF. CDR3 coding DNA: TGTGCCAGCAGTGAAGAAACAGGGAACACTGAAGCTTTCTTT.